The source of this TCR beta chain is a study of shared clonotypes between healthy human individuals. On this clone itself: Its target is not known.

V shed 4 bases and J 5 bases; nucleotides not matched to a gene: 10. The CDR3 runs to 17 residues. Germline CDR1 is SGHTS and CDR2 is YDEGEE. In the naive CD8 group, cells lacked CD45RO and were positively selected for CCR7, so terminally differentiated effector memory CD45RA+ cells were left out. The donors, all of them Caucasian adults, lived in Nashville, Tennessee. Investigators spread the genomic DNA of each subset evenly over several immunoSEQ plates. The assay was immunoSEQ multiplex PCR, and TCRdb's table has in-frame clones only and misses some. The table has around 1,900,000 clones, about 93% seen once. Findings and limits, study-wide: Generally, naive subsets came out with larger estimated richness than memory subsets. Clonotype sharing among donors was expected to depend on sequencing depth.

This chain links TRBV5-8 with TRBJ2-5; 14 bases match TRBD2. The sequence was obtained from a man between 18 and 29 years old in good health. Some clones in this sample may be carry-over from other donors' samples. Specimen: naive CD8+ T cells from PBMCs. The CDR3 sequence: CASSLGTSGSFLETQYF. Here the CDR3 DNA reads TGTGCCAGCAGCCTTGGGACTAGCGGGAGCTTTTTGGAGACCCAGTACTTC.